One sample yielded the 30 T cell receptor beta chains listed below, sequenced in a study of molecular identifiers for immune sequencing clone quantification. TCRdb reprocessed the PCR reads with MiXCR, giving one entry per CDR3 protein. The table shows fewer than 350,000 distinct CDR3 sequences, with about a fifth occurring only once. Source material: naive CD8+ T cells from blood, with Jurkat cell RNA spiked in. Subset meaning: FACS-sorted CD8+CD4-CCR7+CD45RA+ naive T cells. The receptors originated from a human donor in good health. Some libraries in this study had Jurkat cell RNA spiked in.

This chain uses TRBV5-6 with TRBJ2-7; possible D gene TRBD2, 5 bases. Germline assignment: CDR1 SGHDT and CDR2 YYEEEE. The CDR3 length is 16 residues. Trimming stripped 3 bases from V and 5 bases from J, with 21 bases between. The CDR3 sequence is CASSSWTPGKWDEQYF. The CDR3, as DNA: TGTGCCAGCAGCTCTTGGACTCCTGGGAAGTGGGACGAGCAGTACTTC.

This clonotype was observed at least ten times. The chain carries TRBV6-2 or TRBV6-3 and TRBJ2-7, with 7 bases lining up with TRBD1. Trimming cost V 5 bases and J 0 bases; bases outside gene matches: 7. Germline V gene sequence: CDR1 MNHEY, CDR2 SVGEGT. CDR3 size: 15 residues. The CDR3 region has the DNA TGTGCCAGCAGTACCCGGGACAGTAGCTCCTACGAGCAGTACTTC. This translates into CASSTRDSSSYEQYF.

In this sample, this clonotype turned up many times. This sequence joins TRBV12-3 or TRBV12-4 and TRBJ2-2; 7 bases line up with TRBD2. The CDR3 loop spans 13 amino acids. The J segment lost 7 bases and the V segment lost 5 bases, leaving 4 bases of the junction unmatched. In DNA, the CDR3 is TGTGCCAGCAGTCCACTAGCGATCGGGGAGCTGTTTTTT. This translates into CASSPLAIGELFF.

This clonotype was seen many times. The chain uses TRBV28 and TRBJ2-3; 7 bases match TRBD2. Germline assignment: CDR1 MDHEN and CDR2 SYDVKM. This CDR3 contains 15 residues. V lost 3 bases, J lost 0 bases, and 3 bases stayed unmatched. This CDR3 is CASSFLAASTDTQYF. The CDR3 DNA is TGTGCCAGCAGTTTTCTAGCGGCGAGCACAGATACGCAGTATTTT.

In this sample, this clonotype turned up many times. V usage is TRBV5-8 and J usage is TRBJ1-5, with D unclear. The CDR3 spans 10 residues. Deletions cut 7 bases from V and 9 bases from J, with 8 bases between. Germline V CDR1 and CDR2: SGHTS, YDEGEE. The CDR3 here is CASLRGPQHF. The CDR3, as DNA: TGTGCCAGCCTTCGCGGGCCCCAGCATTTT. Together with reference TRBV5-8 and TRBJ1-5, the CDR3 gives the full variable domain: EAGVTQSPTHLIKTRGQQATLRCSPISGHTSVYWYQQALGLGLQFLLWYDEGEERNRGNFPPRFSGRQFPNYSSELNVNALELEDSALYLCASLRGPQHFGDGTRLSIL.

This clonotype appeared a few times. The rearrangement uses TRBV10-3 and TRBJ2-1; D is unclear. CDR1 is ENHRY, CDR2 SYGVKD, per germline. CDR3 length equals 11 residues. V lost 2 bases and J 9 bases, leaving 5 bases between the germline ends. The CDR3 sequence is CAISEVTEQFF. CDR3 in DNA: TGTGCCATCAGTGAGGTGACTGAGCAGTTCTTC.

This clonotype was observed a single time. One junction end does not reproduce the germline sequence, and a read error may be involved. The rearrangement joins TRBV9 to TRBJ2-7; D remains unclear. Germline V gene data show CDR1 as SGDLS and CDR2 as YYNGEE. CDR3 size: 15 residues. The CDR3 DNA sequence: TGTGCCGGCAGCGCCGGATCCACGAGCTCCTACGAGCAGTACTTC. Its protein is CAGSAGSTSSYEQYF.

A note on this clonotype: A much larger clone lies a single base off, so this may be a read error. This sequence joins TRBV30 and TRBJ1-1; no clear D. Germline lookup yields CDR1 GTSNPN and CDR2 SVGIG (reference sequence). The CDR3 covers 13 residues. The CDR3 loop is CAWSVPMNTVAFF. CDR3 DNA sequence: TGTGCCTGGAGTGTACCAATGAACACTGTAGCTTTCTTT.

This clonotype was observed many times. The rearrangement uses TRBV6-2 or TRBV6-3 and TRBJ1-1; TRBD1 agrees at 9 bases. The CDR3 is 13 residues long. CDR1 is MNHEY, CDR2 SVGEGT, per germline. V was clipped by 6 bases and J by 4 bases; unmatched bases: 3. The CDR3 DNA reads TGTGCCAGCAGAACAGGGGGCGGCACTGAAGCTTTCTTT. Amino acid sequence: CASRTGGGTEAFF.

On this clonotype itself: A much larger clone differs by one base, so this may be a read error. The gene calls are TRBV6-5 and TRBJ1-1, with 12 bases fitting TRBD1. This CDR3 spans 16 amino acids. V gave up 8 bases and J gave up 7 bases; unmatched junction bases: 14. Looked up from germline, CDR1 is MNHEY and CDR2 is SVGAGI. The CDR3, as DNA: TGTGCCAGCTACGGGACTGGGGACAGGGGGCGAGTTGAAGCTTTCTTT. It codes for CASYGTGDRGRVEAFF.

This clonotype was observed many times. The chain has TRBV25-1 and TRBJ1-1, with D hard to call. Trimming removed 3 bases at V and 6 bases at J, with 2 bases between. The CDR3 runs 10 residues. The germline V gene encodes CDR1 MGHDK and CDR2 SYGVNS. The CDR3, as DNA: TGTGCCAGCAGTGATGCTGAAGCTTTCTTT. It specifies CASSDAEAFF.

This clonotype was observed many times. The chain recombines TRBV4-3 with TRBJ2-1; D gene uncertain. The CDR3 is 14 residues long. V lost 0 bases to trimming and J lost 3 bases, with 6 bases between them. CDR1 LGHNA and CDR2 YSLEER come from the germline V gene. The CDR3 region is CASSQDRYYNEQFF. CDR3 in DNA: TGCGCCAGCAGCCAAGACAGGTACTACAATGAGCAGTTCTTC.

This clonotype has ten or more counts. V and J are TRBV29-1 and TRBJ2-2; D assignment may be TRBD1 or TRBD2 (5 bases each). The CDR3 is made up of 15 amino acids. The V end lost 1 base, the J end lost 3 bases, and 12 bases lay between the germline ends. Germline V gene data show CDR1 as SQVTM and CDR2 as ANQGSEA. CDR3 sequence: CSVEVWGRDTGELFF. CDR3 in DNA: TGCAGCGTTGAAGTCTGGGGGAGAGACACCGGGGAGCTGTTTTTT.

This clonotype came up a few times. J is TRBJ2-1 and V is TRBV20-1; possibly TRBD2 for D (6 bases). Germline CDR1 and CDR2: DFQATT and SNEGSKA (reference sequence). Trimming took 1 base from V and 0 from J, leaving 19 bases between them. The CDR3 is 18 residues long. CDR3 sequence reads: CSARGSGLGISSYNEQFF. CDR3 coding DNA: TGCAGTGCTAGAGGGAGCGGGTTGGGGATAAGCTCCTACAATGAGCAGTTCTTC.

In this sample, this clonotype turned up many times. The chain recombines TRBV20-1 with TRBJ1-5; D might be TRBD1 (5 bases). The CDR3 loop spans 16 amino acids. The germline CDR1 and CDR2 sequences are DFQATT and SNEGSKA (reference sequence). Trimming removed 0 bases from V and 6 bases from J, with 18 bases in between. As DNA, the CDR3 is TGCAGTGCTAGAGATTCAGGGCGGCTAGGTTTTCAGCCCCAGCATTTT. This encodes CSARDSGRLGFQPQHF.

Comment on this clonotype: A read error is possible here, since a much larger clone lies one base away. The genes are TRBV28 and TRBJ2-7, with 7 bases fitting TRBD1. This CDR3 has 14 residues. The germline V gene has CDR1 MDHEN and CDR2 SYDVKM. The trim removed 6 bases at V and 3 bases at J, leaving 8 bases unmatched. CDR3 protein: CASRAPGQYYEQYF. CDR3 in DNA: TGTGCCAGCAGGGCCCCGGGACAGTACTACGAGCAGTACTTC.

This sequence joins TRBV11-2 and TRBJ2-1; 7 bases fit TRBD2. The germline V gene encodes CDR1 SGHAT and CDR2 FQNNGV. The CDR3 runs to 15 residues. Unmatched junction bases numbered 4, after V lost 5 bases and J lost 0 bases. The CDR3 sequence: CASSLGEGSYNEQFF. In nucleotides, the CDR3 is TGTGCCAGCAGCCTAGGGGAGGGCTCCTACAATGAGCAGTTCTTC. The entire variable domain, with the rest obtained from reference TRBV11-2 and TRBJ2-1, is as follows: EAGVAQSPRYKIIEKRQSVAFWCNPISGHATLYWYQQILGQGPKLLIQFQNNGVVDDSQLPKDRFSAERLKGVDSTLKIQPAKLEDSAVYLCASSLGEGSYNEQFFGPGTRLTVL.

There are many counts of this clonotype. The gene calls are TRBV6-5 and TRBJ2-3; D tentatively fits TRBD1 or TRBD2 (5 bases each). Germline CDR1 is MNHEY and CDR2 is SVGAGI. The V end was cut by 5 bases, the J end by 6 bases, with 12 bases between. This CDR3 spans 13 amino acids. The CDR3 here is CASSIGTVDTQYF. In nucleotides, the CDR3 is TGTGCCAGCAGTATAGGGACCGTGGATACGCAGTATTTT.

The chain employs TRBV6-5 and TRBJ1-5; possibly TRBD1 for D (5 bases). Per the germline V gene, CDR1 is MNHEY and CDR2 is SVGAGI. Trimming shortened V by 2 bases and J by 4 bases, and 9 bases separated the two germline ends. The CDR3 sequence is 14 residues long. The CDR3 protein is CASSYDRTNQPQHF. The CDR3 coding sequence is TGTGCCAGCAGTTACGACCGGACAAATCAGCCCCAGCATTTT.

Many counts were recorded for this clonotype. The chain uses TRBV25-1 and TRBJ2-7; the match to TRBD1 covers 9 bases. CDR1 is MGHDK and CDR2 is SYGVNS in the germline V gene. This CDR3 has 14 residues. Unmatched junction bases numbered 3, after V lost 4 bases and J lost 2 bases. This CDR3 is CASSAGQGPYEQYF. Here the CDR3 DNA reads TGTGCCAGCAGTGCGGGACAGGGCCCCTACGAGCAGTACTTC.

About this clonotype: A much larger clone differs by one base, so this may be a read error. The V gene is TRBV2, the J gene TRBJ2-1; 10 nucleotides agree with TRBD2. The CDR3 runs 19 residues. The germline V gene encodes CDR1 SNHLY and CDR2 FYNNEI. The DNA for the CDR3 is TGTGCCAGCAGTGATAAGGCCCCGGGACTAGCGACTTATTACAATGAGCGGTTCTTC. It is translated as CASSDKAPGLATYYNERFF.

The table lists this clonotype with many counts. J is TRBJ1-1 and V is TRBV5-1; D ambiguous. Germline loops: CDR1 SGHRS, CDR2 YFSETQ. The V end was cut by 2 bases, the J end by 3 bases, with 11 bases between. This CDR3 has 14 amino acids. For the CDR3, the DNA is TGCGCCAGCAGCTTTGTGACAACTGACACTGAAGCTTTCTTT. Protein sequence: CASSFVTTDTEAFF.

The rearrangement uses TRBV7-9 and TRBJ2-7; D remains unclear. Trimming took off 5 bases at V and 6 bases at J, with 11 bases between the two ends. Germline V gives CDR1 SEHNR, CDR2 FQNEAQ (reference sequence). The CDR3 covers 12 residues. The CDR3 DNA reads TGTGCCAGCAGCCCAAGAAAAGGCGAGCAGTACTTC. Amino acids: CASSPRKGEQYF.

There are a few counts of this clonotype. This chain links TRBV4-3 with TRBJ2-7; D gene ambiguous. Germline-derived CDR1 and CDR2 are LGHNA and YSLEER. Trimming cost V 0 bases and J 2 bases, with 14 bases left between them. CDR3 length: 16 residues. CDR3 sequence: CASSQDWLVGTYEQYF. CDR3 nucleotides: TGCGCCAGCAGCCAAGATTGGCTGGTAGGGACCTACGAGCAGTACTTC.

This clonotype was counted a few times. J is TRBJ2-7 and V is TRBV18; D uncertain. Trimming shortened V by 0 bases and J by 6 bases, and 9 bases separated the two germline ends. This CDR3 contains 13 residues. CDR1 is KGHSH, CDR2 LQKENI, per germline. CDR3 nucleotides: TGTGCCAGCTCACCACCGTCTTCGGTCGAGCAGTACTTC. Translating it yields CASSPPSSVEQYF.

This clonotype has more than one count but fewer than ten. A read error may explain this, as a much larger clone is one base away. CDR3 region: CAWSVLGDERYF. The CDR3 DNA follows: TGTGCCTGGAGTGTATTGGGGGACGAGCGGTACTTC. The rearrangement links TRBV30 to TRBJ2-7; D is tentatively TRBD1 or TRBD2 (5 bases each). Germline lookup yields CDR1 GTSNPN and CDR2 SVGIG (reference sequence). The CDR3 has 12 residues.

In its sample, this clonotype was seen a few times. The chain employs TRBV19 and TRBJ2-1; 14 bases agree with TRBD2. The CDR3 is made up of 18 amino acids. Germline loops: CDR1 LNHDA, CDR2 SQIVND (reference sequence). V lost 5 bases and J lost 10; bases outside the gene matches: 16. The DNA of the CDR3 is TGTGCCAGTAGTGGGGGACTAGCGGGAGAATTAGTCTTCAGGGAGCAGTTCTTC. Translated: CASSGGLAGELVFREQFF.

As regards this clonotype: This may be a read error, as it is one base from a much larger clone. The chain uses TRBV6-5 and TRBJ2-2; 8 nucleotides align to TRBD1. The CDR3 has 19 amino acids. In germline, CDR1 is MNHEY, CDR2 SVGAGI. This CDR3 is CASSYRAYGRGPVLGELLF. The CDR3, as DNA: TGTGCCAGCAGTTACAGGGCCTATGGCAGGGGGCCAGTACTCGGGGAGCTGTTATTT.

This clonotype was found many times. This rearrangement joins TRBV20-1 to TRBJ2-3; 9 bases are shared with TRBD2. The CDR3 contains 14 residues. CDR1 and CDR2 (germline): DFQATT, SNEGSKA (reference sequence). V trimming: 0 bases; J trimming: 5 bases; junction bases outside the gene matches: 3. As DNA, the CDR3 is TGCAGTGCTAGAGATCCACTAGCGGGAGATACGCAGTATTTT. Protein product: CSARDPLAGDTQYF.

In the case of this clonotype: This may stem from a read error, because a much larger clone lies one nucleotide away. V is TRBV6-2 or TRBV6-3 and J is TRBJ2-7; D ambiguous. Trimming shortened V by 6 bases and J by 2 bases, and 14 bases separated the two germline ends. CDR1 and CDR2 from the germline V gene are MNHEY and SVGEGT. This CDR3 is 14 amino acids long. Here the CDR3 DNA reads TGTGCCAGCAGACCACCGGACGGTACCTACGAGCAGTACTTC. It codes for CASRPPDGTYEQYF.